This T cell receptor (beta chain) was identified during a study of monozygotic twins with inflammatory bowel disease (dated by TCRdb to between 2018 and 2021). Regarding the complete study: The complete study included 28 monozygotic twin pairs: 19 IBD-discordant Danish pairs and nine German pairs, of which four were IBD-concordant and five were IBD-discordant. The search for disease-associated traits relied mainly on comparing, within discordant pairs, IBD patients with their genetically identical healthy co-twins. Each individual had, on average, about 151 000 unique TCRalpha sequences and 181 000 unique TCRbeta sequences available for analysis. Results the study describes overall, beyond this receptor: Background noise and inter-individual variability may have been introduced into the repertoires by the differing immunosuppressive treatments among patients. No single strong signal or clonotype linked to IBD turned up in the results, so the idea that one exists was not supported. Different T cell subtypes could not be distinguished in the analysis. A decrease in TCRbeta repertoire diversity, as measured by inverse Simpson index, was observed in IBD patients compared with their healthy co-twins. Compared with healthy twins, IBD patients shared fewer clonotypes with other individuals, and the difference was most pronounced in patients with signs of disease activity. Repertoire similarity did not differ between concordant and discordant twins, which could be due to limited statistical power.

The CDR3 runs 16 amino acids, cysteine and phenylalanine included. The DNA is not on file. The germline V gene (reference sequence) sets CDR1 to SGHNT and CDR2 to YYREEE. Receptor libraries were prepared by 5' RACE. Preparation of each TCR library used approximately 3.5 ug of total RNA. cDNA was synthesized with SMARTScribe reverse transcriptase in eight separate reactions per sample. During cDNA synthesis, unique molecular identifiers containing a 6-nucleotide sample barcode were introduced by template switching. Two nested PCRs of roughly 16 and 10 cycles amplified the TCRalpha and TCRbeta cDNA, and bead purification followed each PCR. Before amplification, the cDNA was both treated with uracil DNA-glycosylase and purified with the QIAquick PCR purification kit. The second PCR was the step at which Illumina TruSeq-compatible adapters and sample-specific barcodes were added. TapeStation and Qubit were used to check library quality and concentration, and about 5 ng of each library was pooled. Pooled libraries were sequenced on an Illumina HiSeq2500 single-index Rapid Run with 2 x 100 bp reads and custom sequencing primers. In the authors' own workflow: PCR and sequencing errors were corrected by UMI-based consensus assembly using MiGEC version 1.2.6. V(D)J alignment, clonotype assembly and CDR3 extraction were performed with MiXCR version 2.1.1. Normalisation of gene usage, clonotype sharing and MAIT/NKT TCR abundance was achieved by analysing the top 1000, 10 000 and 20 000 clonotypes per sample. Diversity was computed as the inverse Simpson index with the vegan R package after downsampling to 27 000 UMIs. Paired Mann-Whitney U tests on discordant twin pairs were used, with Benjamini-Hochberg multiple-testing correction. After the reads were reprocessed by TCRdb, one entry was made per CDR3 protein sequence, with no DNA. The V and J calls were determined by TCRdb, not by the authors. The table for this sample lists approximately 380,000 distinct CDR3 sequences. The leading ten clones occupy 2% to 3% of the sample.

From each donor, a roughly 2.5 ml peripheral blood sample was collected into PAXgene tubes and stored at -80 degrees C. Total RNA was isolated from whole blood with the PAXgene blood miRNA kit on an automated QIAcube, without T cell sorting. Peripheral blood from monozygotic twin pairs, either concordant or discordant for inflammatory bowel disease, underwent deep TCRalpha and TCRbeta repertoire profiling that used unique molecular barcoding. For every twin pair, smoking habits were documented, and each individual was categorised as a current, former or never smoker. As for this clonotype: What this receptor recognizes is not known.

The chain uses TRBV5-4 and TRBJ2-2. This TCR was recovered from a human donor with ulcerative colitis or Crohn's disease, or a healthy co-twin of an affected twin (not recorded which). Sequenced sample: blood. CDR3 protein: CASSSLASANTGELFF.